The clone carrying this T cell receptor beta chain was recorded at least ten times. The time point is: newly diagnosed GD, antithyroid drugs for less than 3 months. From PBMCs, RNA was extracted and then used to make the TCR library. The length of the CDR3 is 13 residues. Germline lookup yields CDR1 SQVTM and CDR2 ANQGSEA. The J segment lost 4 bases and the V segment lost 4 bases, leaving 5 bases of the junction unmatched. The record originates from a study of regulatory T cells in long-lasting Graves disease. According to the study, TCR beta libraries were built with iRepertoire HTBI primers and CDR3-region Arm-PCR. TCRdb reanalysed the multiplex PCR reads using MiXCR and keeps one entry per CDR3 protein. This table holds around 450,000 distinct CDR3 sequences, around 16% found once. These records were also assigned to another study, of T cells in Graves' hyperthyroidism and ophthalmopathy. That paper adds: Clonotypes that were expanded in thyroid above 0.001 mostly appeared in blood too. In simple terms, a model built on 13 V-J features told ophthalmopathy apart from stable hyperthyroidism.

The rearrangement joins TRBV29-1 to TRBJ2-7; 9 bases line up with TRBD1. The source is a woman between 40 and 50 years old with Graves disease. The sample consisted of peripheral blood mononuclear cells (PBMCs), taken at new diagnosis, from a patient treated with antithyroid drugs. The CDR3 reads CSVVRDRDYEQYF. In DNA, the CDR3 is TGCAGCGTTGTACGGGACAGGGATTACGAGCAGTACTTC.